A selection of T cell receptor beta chains follows, all from one sample in a study of spatial heterogeneity in lung cancer. TCRdb reanalysed the 5' RACE reads using MiXCR and keeps one entry per CDR3 protein. The data show 20,000 to 25,000 distinct CDR3 sequences, approximately 15% seen once. The specimen comprised lung tumor tissue, sampled at surgery. These receptors came from a female donor with early-stage non-small cell lung cancer. Both conserved end residues are part of each CDR3. A D gene is named only where the DNA matches it firmly. Size tells how often a clone was seen (once, few, many) or the class of an expanded clone, and some rows leave it out.

cdr3_nt	cdr3_aa	d_call	j_call	v_call	clone_size
TGTGCCAGCAGTGAATTCTGGAGGCAACTAGCGGACTCCTACAATGAGCAGTTCTTC	CASSEFWRQLADSYNEQFF	TRBD2	TRBJ2-1	TRBV6-1	.
TGCAGCGTTGAAGACCCTCGCACAGGGGCCGTCCGGAATGAGCAGTTCTTC	CSVEDPRTGAVRNEQFF	TRBD1	TRBJ2-1	TRBV29-1	many
TGCAGTGCTCGTGCTCTCAAGGGGGGAGGAGGGTACAATGAGCAGTTCTTC	CSARALKGGGGYNEQFF	.	TRBJ2-1	TRBV20-1	.
TGTGCCAGCAGTGAACTGGGATCCTACGAGCAGTACTTC	CASSELGSYEQYF	.	TRBJ2-7	TRBV6-1	.
TGCGCCAGCAGCCCGGGACAGAGCATCGTCCTGACTTTC	CASSPGQSIVLTF	TRBD1	TRBJ2-6	TRBV5-1	many
TGTGCCAGCAGTTTTTCCCCCAATAATGAGCAGTTCTTC	CASSFSPNNEQFF	.	TRBJ2-1	TRBV28	few
TGTGCCATCAGACGGGGCTCTGGGGCCAACGTCCTGACTTTC	CAIRRGSGANVLTF	.	TRBJ2-6	TRBV10-3	.
TGTGCCAGCAGCTCCAGGGGAGCAGATACTGGGGCCAACGTCCTGACTTTC	CASSSRGADTGANVLTF	.	TRBJ2-6	TRBV7-3	medium-sized
TGCGCCAGCAGCTTCACAGATAAACTCCAAGAGACCCAGTACTTC	CASSFTDKLQETQYF	.	TRBJ2-5	TRBV5-1	.
TGTGCCAGCAGCCAAGAAGGCGGGAGAAAGTTCTTC	CASSQEGGRKFF	TRBD2	TRBJ2-1	TRBV3-1	.
TGTGCCAGCAGCTTGGCTCCCAGCTCCTACAATGAGCAGTTCTTC	CASSLAPSSYNEQFF	.	TRBJ2-1	TRBV7-3	many
TGCGCCAGCAGCTTGACCTACGACAGGGTCTACAATGAGCAGTTCTTC	CASSLTYDRVYNEQFF	TRBD1	TRBJ2-1	TRBV5-1	many
TGTGCCAGCAGTGCTACCGGGACAGGGACCTACGAGCAGTACTTC	CASSATGTGTYEQYF	TRBD1	TRBJ2-7	TRBV6-1	many
TGCAGTGCTAGAGATACCGGGGAGCTGTTTTTT	CSARDTGELFF	.	TRBJ2-2	TRBV20-1	many
TGTGCCAGCAGTTTAAGGGGACAGGGTAGGGGCGAGCAGTACTTC	CASSLRGQGRGEQYF	TRBD1	TRBJ2-7	TRBV28	many
TGCAGCGTTGCCTCGGGCGCTGGGGCCAACGTCCTGACTTTC	CSVASGAGANVLTF	.	TRBJ2-6	TRBV29-1	.
TGTGCCAGCAGCTTAAGGCTAGCGGTAGTCACAGATACGCAGTATTTT	CASSLRLAVVTDTQYF	TRBD2	TRBJ2-3	TRBV5-6	.
TGTGCCAGCTCACCACGCGCGAATCAAGAGACCCAGTACTTC	CASSPRANQETQYF	.	TRBJ2-5	TRBV18	.
TGTGCCAGCAGACACGGGACTAGCGCCGTTGAGCAGTTCTTC	CASRHGTSAVEQFF	TRBD2	TRBJ2-1	TRBV5-5	few
TGCAGCGTTGAAGCGATAGGACTAGCGGAATACCTAGCCAAAAACATTCAGTACTTC	CSVEAIGLAEYLAKNIQYF	TRBD2	TRBJ2-4	TRBV29-1	medium-sized
TGCGCCAGCAGCCGAGGGACTTGGAGGGAATCTGGGGCCAACGTCCTGACTTTC	CASSRGTWRESGANVLTF	.	TRBJ2-6	TRBV4-1	once
TGCGCCAGCAGCCAAAGTTTGGCCTACGAGCAGTACTTC	CASSQSLAYEQYF	.	TRBJ2-7	TRBV4-1	few
TGCGCCAGCAGCTCGGGACAGGGCTCCGAGCAGTACTTC	CASSSGQGSEQYF	TRBD1	TRBJ2-7	TRBV5-1	.
TGCGCCAGCAGCTTCATGACTAGCGAAACAGATACGCAGTATTTT	CASSFMTSETDTQYF	TRBD2	TRBJ2-3	TRBV5-1	.
TGTGCCAGCAGCTTAGAAGGGGCTGATCACAATGAGCAGTTCTTC	CASSLEGADHNEQFF	.	TRBJ2-1	TRBV11-2	few
TGTGCCAGCAGACTCCCGGGACTAGGGTTCCATGAGCAGTTCTTC	CASRLPGLGFHEQFF	TRBD2	TRBJ2-1	TRBV7-2	.
TGCAGTGCCAACTGGGGGGGGGAGGACCTCACAGATACGCAGTATTTT	CSANWGGEDLTDTQYF	TRBD2	TRBJ2-3	TRBV20-1	many
TGTGCCAGCAGCCCGGTGGATACGCAGTATTTT	CASSPVDTQYF	.	TRBJ2-3	TRBV6-1	many